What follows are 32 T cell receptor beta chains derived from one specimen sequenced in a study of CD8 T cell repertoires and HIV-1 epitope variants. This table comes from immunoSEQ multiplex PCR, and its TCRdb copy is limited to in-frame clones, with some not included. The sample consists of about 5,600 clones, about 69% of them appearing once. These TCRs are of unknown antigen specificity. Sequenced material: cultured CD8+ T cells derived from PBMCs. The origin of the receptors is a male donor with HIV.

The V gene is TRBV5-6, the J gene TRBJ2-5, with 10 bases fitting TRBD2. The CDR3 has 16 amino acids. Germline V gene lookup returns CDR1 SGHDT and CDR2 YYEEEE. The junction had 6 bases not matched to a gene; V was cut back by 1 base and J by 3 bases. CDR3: CASSLLLGLAEETQYF. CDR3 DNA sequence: TGTGCCAGCAGCTTGCTCCTCGGACTAGCGGAAGAGACCCAGTACTTC. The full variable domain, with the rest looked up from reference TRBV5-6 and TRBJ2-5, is DAGVTQSPTHLIKTRGQQVTLRCSPKSGHDTVSWYQQALGQGPQFIFQYYEEEERQRGNFPDRFSGHQFPNYSSELNVNALLLGDSALYLCASSLLLGLAEETQYFGPGTRLLVL.

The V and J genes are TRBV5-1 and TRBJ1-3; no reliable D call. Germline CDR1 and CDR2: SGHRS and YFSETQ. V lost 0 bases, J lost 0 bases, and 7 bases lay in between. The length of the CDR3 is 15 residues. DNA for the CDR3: TGCGCCAGCAGCTTGGATGCCAGCTCTGGAAACACCATATATTTT. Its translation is CASSLDASSGNTIYF.

In nucleotides, the CDR3 is TGTGCCAGCAGCCCCCAGGATACGCAGTATTTT. This gives the protein CASSPQDTQYF. The rearrangement uses TRBV5-8 and TRBJ2-3; no definite D call. CDR1 SGHTS and CDR2 YDEGEE come from the germline V gene. The CDR3 extends over 11 amino acids. With 4 bases removed from V and 6 bases from J, the gap between germline ends came to 6 bases.

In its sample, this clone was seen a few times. CDR3 protein: CASSTGHRTDTQYF. DNA for the CDR3: TGTGCCAGCAGCACCGGGCACAGGACAGATACGCAGTATTTT. The V call is TRBV7-7, the J call TRBJ2-3; TRBD1 might be the D (5 bases). This CDR3 is 14 amino acids long. Trimming took off 5 bases at V and 3 bases at J, with 12 bases between the two ends. The germline V gene has CDR1 SSHAT and CDR2 FNYEAQ (reference sequence). The full variable domain, in which reference TRBV7-7 and TRBJ2-3 provide the parts outside the CDR3, is GAGVSQSPRYKVTKRGQDVTLRCDPISSHATLYWYQQALGQGPEFLTYFNYEAQPDKSGLPSDRFSAERPEGSISTLTIQRTEQRDSAMYRCASSTGHRTDTQYFGPGTRLTVL.

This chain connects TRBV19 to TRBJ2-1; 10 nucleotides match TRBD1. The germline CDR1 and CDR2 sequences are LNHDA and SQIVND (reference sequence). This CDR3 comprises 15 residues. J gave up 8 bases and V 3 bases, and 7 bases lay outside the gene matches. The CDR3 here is CASSMATGGWDEQFF. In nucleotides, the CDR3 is TGTGCCAGTAGTATGGCGACAGGGGGCTGGGATGAGCAGTTCTTC.

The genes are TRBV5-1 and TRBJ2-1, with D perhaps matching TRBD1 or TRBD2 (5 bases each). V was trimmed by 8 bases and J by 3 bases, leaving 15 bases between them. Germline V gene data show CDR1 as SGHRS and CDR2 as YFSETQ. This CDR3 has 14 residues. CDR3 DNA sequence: TGCGCCAGTGAGGGGCATGGGGTCTACAATGAGCAGTTCTTC. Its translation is CASEGHGVYNEQFF.

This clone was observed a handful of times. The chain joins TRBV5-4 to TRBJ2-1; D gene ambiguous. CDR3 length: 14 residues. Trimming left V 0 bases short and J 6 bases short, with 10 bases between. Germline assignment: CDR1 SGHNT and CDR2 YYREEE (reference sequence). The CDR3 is CASSLDGFGNEQFF. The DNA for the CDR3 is TGTGCCAGCAGCTTGGACGGTTTTGGCAATGAGCAGTTCTTC.

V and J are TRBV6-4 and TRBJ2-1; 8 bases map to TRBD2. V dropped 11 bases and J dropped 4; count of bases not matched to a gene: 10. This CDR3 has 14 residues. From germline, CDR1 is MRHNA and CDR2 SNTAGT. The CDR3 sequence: CAPRGSGEYNEQFF. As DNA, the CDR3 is TGTGCCCCGAGGGGTAGCGGGGAATACAATGAGCAGTTCTTC.

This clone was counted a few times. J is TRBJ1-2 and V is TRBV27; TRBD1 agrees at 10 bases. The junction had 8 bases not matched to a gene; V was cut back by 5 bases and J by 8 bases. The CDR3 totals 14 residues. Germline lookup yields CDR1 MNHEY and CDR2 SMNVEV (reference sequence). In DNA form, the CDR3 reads TGTGCCAGCAGTGCGACAGGGGGCTTTGGCGGCTACACCTTC. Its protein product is CASSATGGFGGYTF.

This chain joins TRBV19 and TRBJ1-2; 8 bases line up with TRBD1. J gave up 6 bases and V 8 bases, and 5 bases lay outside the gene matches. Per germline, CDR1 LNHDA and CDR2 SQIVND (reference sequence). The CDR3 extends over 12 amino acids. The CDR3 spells CASWTGWDGYTF. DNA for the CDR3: TGTGCCAGTTGGACAGGGTGGGATGGCTACACCTTC.

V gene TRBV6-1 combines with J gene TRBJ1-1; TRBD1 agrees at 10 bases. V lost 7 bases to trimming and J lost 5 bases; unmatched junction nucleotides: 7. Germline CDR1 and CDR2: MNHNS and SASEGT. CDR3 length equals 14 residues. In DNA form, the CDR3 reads TGTGCCAGCAACGAGGACAGGGGGGTAACTGAAGCTTTCTTT. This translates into CASNEDRGVTEAFF.

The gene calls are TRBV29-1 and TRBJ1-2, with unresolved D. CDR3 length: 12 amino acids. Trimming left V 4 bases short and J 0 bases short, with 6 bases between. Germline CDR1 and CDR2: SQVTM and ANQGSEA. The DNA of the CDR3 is TGCAGCGTTGTCATAGCTAACTATGGCTACACCTTC. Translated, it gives CSVVIANYGYTF.

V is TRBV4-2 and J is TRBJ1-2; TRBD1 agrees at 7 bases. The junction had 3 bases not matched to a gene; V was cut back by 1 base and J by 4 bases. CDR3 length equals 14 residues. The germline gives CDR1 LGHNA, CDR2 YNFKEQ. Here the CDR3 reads CASSQVRDSYGYTF. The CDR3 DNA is TGTGCCAGCAGCCAAGTGAGGGACAGCTATGGCTACACCTTC.

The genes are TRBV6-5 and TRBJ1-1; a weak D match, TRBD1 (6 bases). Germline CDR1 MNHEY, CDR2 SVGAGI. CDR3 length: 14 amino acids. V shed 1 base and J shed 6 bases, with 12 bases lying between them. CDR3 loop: CASSYLQGGPEAFF. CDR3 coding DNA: TGTGCCAGCAGTTACTTACAGGGAGGTCCTGAAGCTTTCTTT.

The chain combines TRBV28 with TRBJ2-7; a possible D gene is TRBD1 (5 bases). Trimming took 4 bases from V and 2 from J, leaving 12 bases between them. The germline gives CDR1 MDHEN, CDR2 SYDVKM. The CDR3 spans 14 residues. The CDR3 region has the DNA TGTGCCAGCAGTTGGATAGACAGTCCCTACGAGCAGTACTTC. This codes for CASSWIDSPYEQYF.

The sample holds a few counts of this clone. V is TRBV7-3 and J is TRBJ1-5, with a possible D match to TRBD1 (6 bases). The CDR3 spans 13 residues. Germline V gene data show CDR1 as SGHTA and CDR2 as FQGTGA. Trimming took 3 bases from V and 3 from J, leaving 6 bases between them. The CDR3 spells CASSLGANQPQHF. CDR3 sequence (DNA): TGTGCCAGCAGCTTGGGGGCCAATCAGCCCCAGCATTTT.

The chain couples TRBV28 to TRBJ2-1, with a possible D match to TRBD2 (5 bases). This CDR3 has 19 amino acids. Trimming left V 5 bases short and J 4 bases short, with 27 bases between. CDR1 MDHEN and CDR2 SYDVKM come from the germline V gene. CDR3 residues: CASSGQLDKAEELYNEQFF. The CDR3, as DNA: TGTGCCAGCAGTGGGCAATTGGATAAAGCGGAGGAGCTGTACAATGAGCAGTTCTTC.

The CDR3 region has the DNA TGTGCCAGCAGTCCAATCTCTGTGGAGACCCAGTACTTC. This codes for CASSPISVETQYF. The chain has TRBV27 and TRBJ2-5; D is uncertain. The V gene lost 5 bases and the J gene lost 5 bases, with 12 bases spanning the gap. The CDR3 is made up of 13 amino acids. The V gene's germline CDR1 is MNHEY and CDR2 SMNVEV (reference sequence).

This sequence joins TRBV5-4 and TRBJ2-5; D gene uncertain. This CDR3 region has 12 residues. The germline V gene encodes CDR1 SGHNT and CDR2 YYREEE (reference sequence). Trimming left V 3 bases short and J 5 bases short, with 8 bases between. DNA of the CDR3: TGTGCCAGCAGCTACCCCCGGGAGACCCAGTACTTC. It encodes CASSYPRETQYF.

The CDR3 loop is CASSPRTGANTGELFF. DNA for the CDR3: TGTGCCAGTAGTCCTCGGACAGGGGCGAACACCGGGGAGCTGTTTTTT. This rearrangement joins TRBV19 to TRBJ2-2, with 9 bases lining up with TRBD1. Germline CDR1 and CDR2: LNHDA and SQIVND (reference sequence). The V and J ends lost 5 bases and 0 bases, in that order; junction bases with no gene match: 4. CDR3 length equals 16 residues.

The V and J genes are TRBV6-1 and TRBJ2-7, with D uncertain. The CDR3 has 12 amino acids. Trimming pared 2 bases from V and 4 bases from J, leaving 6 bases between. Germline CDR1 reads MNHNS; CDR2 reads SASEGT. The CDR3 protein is CASSESSYEQYF. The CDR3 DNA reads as TGTGCCAGCAGTGAATCCTCATACGAGCAGTACTTC.

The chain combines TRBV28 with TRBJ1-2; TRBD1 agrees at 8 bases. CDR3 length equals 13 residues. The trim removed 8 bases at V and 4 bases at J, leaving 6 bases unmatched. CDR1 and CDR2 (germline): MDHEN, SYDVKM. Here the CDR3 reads CASGAGGFYGYTF. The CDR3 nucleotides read TGTGCCAGCGGGGCAGGGGGCTTCTATGGCTACACCTTC.

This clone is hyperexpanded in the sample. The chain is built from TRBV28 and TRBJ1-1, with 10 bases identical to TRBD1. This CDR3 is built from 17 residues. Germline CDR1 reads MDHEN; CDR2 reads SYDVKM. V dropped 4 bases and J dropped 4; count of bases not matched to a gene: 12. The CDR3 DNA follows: TGTGCCAGCAGTTCCCCCGGGACAGGGGTGATTTCCACTGAAGCTTTCTTT. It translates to CASSSPGTGVISTEAFF. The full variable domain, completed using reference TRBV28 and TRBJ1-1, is DVKVTQSSRYLVKRTGEKVFLECVQDMDHENMFWYRQDPGLGLRLIYFSYDVKMKEKGDIPEGYSVSREKKERFSLILESASTNQTSMYLCASSSPGTGVISTEAFFGQGTRLTVV.

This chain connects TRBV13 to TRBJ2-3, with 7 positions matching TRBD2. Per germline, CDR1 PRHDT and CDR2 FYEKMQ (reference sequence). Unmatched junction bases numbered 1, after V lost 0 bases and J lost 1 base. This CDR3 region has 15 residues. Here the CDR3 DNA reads TGTGCCAGCAGCTTAGGACGGGGGGGCACAGATACGCAGTATTTT. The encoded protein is CASSLGRGGTDTQYF. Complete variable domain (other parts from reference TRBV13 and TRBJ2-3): AAGVIQSPRHLIKEKRETATLKCYPIPRHDTVYWYQQGPGQDPQFLISFYEKMQSDKGSIPDRFSAQQFSDYHSELNMSSLELGDSALYFCASSLGRGGTDTQYFGPGTRLTVL.

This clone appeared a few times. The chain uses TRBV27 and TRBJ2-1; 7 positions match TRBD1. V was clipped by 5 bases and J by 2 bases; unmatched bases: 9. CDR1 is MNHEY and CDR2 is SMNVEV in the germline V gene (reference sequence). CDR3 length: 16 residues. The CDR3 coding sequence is TGTGCCAGCAGTATTCTCGGGACAGTGCCCTACAATGAGCAGTTCTTC. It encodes CASSILGTVPYNEQFF.

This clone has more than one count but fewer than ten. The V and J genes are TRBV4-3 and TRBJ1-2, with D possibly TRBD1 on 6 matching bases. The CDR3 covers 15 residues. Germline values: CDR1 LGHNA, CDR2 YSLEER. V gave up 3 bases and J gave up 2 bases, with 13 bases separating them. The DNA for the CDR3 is TGCGCCAGCAGCCAGTCGCGGGGGCTGAACTATGGCTACACCTTC. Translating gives CASSQSRGLNYGYTF.

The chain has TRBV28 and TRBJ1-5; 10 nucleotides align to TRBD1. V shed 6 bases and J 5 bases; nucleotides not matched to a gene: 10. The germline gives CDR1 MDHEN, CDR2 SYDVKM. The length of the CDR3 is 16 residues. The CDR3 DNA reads TGTGCCAGCAGCCCAATCCAGGACAGGGGGGATCAGCCCCAGCATTTT. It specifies CASSPIQDRGDQPQHF.

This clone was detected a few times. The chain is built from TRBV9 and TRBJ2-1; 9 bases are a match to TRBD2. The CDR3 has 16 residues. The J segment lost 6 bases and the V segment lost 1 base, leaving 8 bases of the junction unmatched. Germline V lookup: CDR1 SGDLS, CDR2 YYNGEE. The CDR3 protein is CASSVNLAGSVNEQFF. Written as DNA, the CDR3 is TGTGCCAGCAGCGTAAACCTAGCGGGAAGTGTCAATGAGCAGTTCTTC.

CDR3 sequence (DNA): TGTGCCAGCAGTTTATTTTCGGGACGGGGCTACACCTTC. It codes for CASSLFSGRGYTF. The gene calls are TRBV27 and TRBJ1-2; D perhaps matches TRBD1 (5 bases). Germline CDR1 and CDR2: MNHEY and SMNVEV (reference sequence). The CDR3 sequence is 13 residues long. V lost 1 base and J 8 bases, leaving 11 bases between the germline ends.

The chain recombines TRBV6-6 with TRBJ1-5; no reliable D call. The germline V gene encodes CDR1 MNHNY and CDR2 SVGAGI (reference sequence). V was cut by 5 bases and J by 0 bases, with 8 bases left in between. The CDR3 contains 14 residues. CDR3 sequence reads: CASSHRDSNQPQHF. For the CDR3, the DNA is TGTGCCAGCAGTCACAGAGATAGCAATCAGCCCCAGCATTTT.

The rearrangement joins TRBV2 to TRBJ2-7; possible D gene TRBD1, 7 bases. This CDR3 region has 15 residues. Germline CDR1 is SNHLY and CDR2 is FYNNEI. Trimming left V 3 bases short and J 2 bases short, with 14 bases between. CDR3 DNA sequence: TGTGCCAGCAGTGAGGGCAGGGGGACTGCCTACGAGCAGTACTTC. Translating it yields CASSEGRGTAYEQYF.

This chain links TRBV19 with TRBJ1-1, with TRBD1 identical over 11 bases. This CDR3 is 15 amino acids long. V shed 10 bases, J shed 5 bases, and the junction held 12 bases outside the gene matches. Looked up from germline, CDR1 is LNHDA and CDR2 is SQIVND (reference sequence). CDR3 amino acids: CATSGTGGSWTEAFF. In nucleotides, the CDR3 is TGTGCCACCTCCGGGACAGGGGGAAGTTGGACTGAAGCTTTCTTT. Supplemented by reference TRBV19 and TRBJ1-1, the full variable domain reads DGGITQSPKYLFRKEGQNVTLSCEQNLNHDAMYWYRQDPGQGLRLIYYSQIVNDFQKGDIAEGYSVSREKKESFPLTVTSAQKNPTAFYLCATSGTGGSWTEAFFGQGTRLTVV.